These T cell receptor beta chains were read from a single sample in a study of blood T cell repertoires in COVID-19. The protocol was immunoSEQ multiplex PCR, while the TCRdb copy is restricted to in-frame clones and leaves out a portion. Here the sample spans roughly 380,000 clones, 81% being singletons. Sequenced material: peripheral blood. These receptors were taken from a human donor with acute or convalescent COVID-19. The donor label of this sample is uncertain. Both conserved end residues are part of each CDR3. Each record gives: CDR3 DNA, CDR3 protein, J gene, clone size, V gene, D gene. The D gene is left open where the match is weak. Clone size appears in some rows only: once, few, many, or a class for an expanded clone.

CDR3nt: TGTGCCAGCAGCCAAGATTCTTTTTTCTCGGGCTACACCTTC; CDR3aa: CASSQDSFFSGYTF; j_gene: TRBJ1-2; abundance: -; v_gene: TRBV3-1/TRBV3-2; d_gene: -
CDR3nt: TGTGCCAGCAGTCCTTCCAGGGGTTTAGGTTCACCCCTCCACTTT; CDR3aa: CASSPSRGLGSPLHF; j_gene: TRBJ1-6; abundance: -; v_gene: TRBV28; d_gene: -
CDR3nt: TGTGCCAGCAGCCCGGGGGACAGGGCCTTCTCTGGAAACACCATATATTTT; CDR3aa: CASSPGDRAFSGNTIYF; j_gene: TRBJ1-3; abundance: once; v_gene: TRBV5-4; d_gene: TRBD1
CDR3nt: TGTGCCACCAGCCTACGGAGCCCCGGGAACGAAAAACTGTTTTTT; CDR3aa: CATSLRSPGNEKLFF; j_gene: TRBJ1-4; abundance: -; v_gene: TRBV15; d_gene: -
CDR3nt: TGTGCCAGCAGTCAAGACCTGAGCCCGGGTTCACCCCTCCACTTT; CDR3aa: CASSQDLSPGSPLHF; j_gene: TRBJ1-6; abundance: -; v_gene: TRBV6-6; d_gene: -
CDR3nt: TGTGCCAGCAGCCGTTCCGCCGGGATGGACACTGAAGCTTTCTTT; CDR3aa: CASSRSAGMDTEAFF; j_gene: TRBJ1-1; abundance: few; v_gene: TRBV5-4; d_gene: -
CDR3nt: TGTGCCAGCAGCCTCCAGACAGGGAAGACTGAAGCTTTCTTT; CDR3aa: CASSLQTGKTEAFF; j_gene: TRBJ1-1; abundance: -; v_gene: TRBV7-9; d_gene: TRBD1
CDR3nt: TGTGCCAGCTCACCGCCGGACATAACCGAAAAACTGTTTTTT; CDR3aa: CASSPPDITEKLFF; j_gene: TRBJ1-4; abundance: -; v_gene: TRBV18; d_gene: -
CDR3nt: TGTGCCACCAGCAGGCCCGGGACAGGGAACACTGAAGCTTTCTTT; CDR3aa: CATSRPGTGNTEAFF; j_gene: TRBJ1-1; abundance: -; v_gene: TRBV15; d_gene: TRBD1
CDR3nt: TGTGCCAGCAGCCAGGGCCTCCAGGTCTCTGGAAACACCATATATTTT; CDR3aa: CASSQGLQVSGNTIYF; j_gene: TRBJ1-3; abundance: -; v_gene: TRBV3-1/TRBV3-2; d_gene: -
CDR3nt: TGCGCCAGCAGTTCCCGGAGCCTAGCGGGAGGACCTGGAGAGACCCAGTACTTC; CDR3aa: CASSSRSLAGGPGETQYF; j_gene: TRBJ2-5; abundance: -; v_gene: TRBV5-1; d_gene: TRBD2
CDR3nt: TGTGCCAGCAGTAGCGGGGGGAACACTGAAGCTTTCTTT; CDR3aa: CASSSGGNTEAFF; j_gene: TRBJ1-1; abundance: -; v_gene: TRBV7-9; d_gene: -
CDR3nt: TGTGCCAGCAGCCAAGTTTCGACCGAGGTTTGGTCACCCCTCCACTTT; CDR3aa: CASSQVSTEVWSPLHF; j_gene: TRBJ1-6; abundance: -; v_gene: TRBV3-1/TRBV3-2; d_gene: -
CDR3nt: TGTGCCAGCAGGAAGCGGGGGGCCCAAGCAAGAAGCACAGATACGCAGTATTTT; CDR3aa: CASRKRGAQARSTDTQYF; j_gene: TRBJ2-3; abundance: -; v_gene: TRBV2; d_gene: TRBD2
CDR3nt: TGTGCCAGCAGGCAGCGGGAGGGTTTCTTCGGGGAGCTGTTTTTT; CDR3aa: CASRQREGFFGELFF; j_gene: TRBJ2-2; abundance: -; v_gene: TRBV27; d_gene: TRBD2
CDR3nt: TGTGCCAGCAGGAACCAGGGGACGAGCACAGATACGCAGTATTTT; CDR3aa: CASRNQGTSTDTQYF; j_gene: TRBJ2-3; abundance: -; v_gene: TRBV6-5; d_gene: -
CDR3nt: TGTGCCAGCAGCTTCCAGGGGGTAAAGGCCCAGTACTTC; CDR3aa: CASSFQGVKAQYF; j_gene: TRBJ2-5; abundance: -; v_gene: TRBV7-2; d_gene: TRBD1
CDR3nt: TGTGCCAGCAGCCCTAGCGGGAGCTACGAGCAGTACTTC; CDR3aa: CASSPSGSYEQYF; j_gene: TRBJ2-7; abundance: -; v_gene: TRBV7-9; d_gene: TRBD2
CDR3nt: TGTGCCAGCAGTCCTTTCAATGAGCAGTTCTTC; CDR3aa: CASSPFNEQFF; j_gene: TRBJ2-1; abundance: -; v_gene: TRBV28; d_gene: -
CDR3nt: TGCGCCAGCAGCCAAGGACAGGGGGCTTACACCGGGGAGCTGTTTTTT; CDR3aa: CASSQGQGAYTGELFF; j_gene: TRBJ2-2; abundance: -; v_gene: TRBV4-1; d_gene: TRBD1
CDR3nt: TGTGCCAGCAGCTATGGACAGACCTCTGGAAACACCATATATTTT; CDR3aa: CASSYGQTSGNTIYF; j_gene: TRBJ1-3; abundance: -; v_gene: TRBV5-4; d_gene: -
CDR3nt: TGTGCCAGCAGCCCAAACCGGGACAGAAACACTGAAGCTTTCTTT; CDR3aa: CASSPNRDRNTEAFF; j_gene: TRBJ1-1; abundance: -; v_gene: TRBV5-4; d_gene: TRBD1
CDR3nt: TGTGCCAGCAACAGGGGAATGAACACTGAAGCTTTCTTT; CDR3aa: CASNRGMNTEAFF; j_gene: TRBJ1-1; abundance: -; v_gene: TRBV28; d_gene: TRBD1
CDR3nt: TGTGCCAGCAGTTACGAAGGAGACTATGGCTACACCTTC; CDR3aa: CASSYEGDYGYTF; j_gene: TRBJ1-2; abundance: -; v_gene: TRBV6-5; d_gene: -
CDR3nt: TGCGCCAGCAGCTTGGGAGGGGGAGTCGGTCAAGACACTGAAGCTTTCTTT; CDR3aa: CASSLGGGVGQDTEAFF; j_gene: TRBJ1-1; abundance: -; v_gene: TRBV5-1; d_gene: -
CDR3nt: TGTGCCAGCAGTGAAGCGCCGGCGAGGAAACTGTTTTTT; CDR3aa: CASSEAPARKLFF; j_gene: TRBJ1-4; abundance: -; v_gene: TRBV6-1; d_gene: -
CDR3nt: TGTGCCAGCAGCCTCGGACAGGGATTTACTCAGCCCCAGCATTTT; CDR3aa: CASSLGQGFTQPQHF; j_gene: TRBJ1-5; abundance: -; v_gene: TRBV6-5; d_gene: TRBD1
CDR3nt: TGTGCCAGCAGCTTGGCGCTGAGGCAAGAGACCCAGTACTTC; CDR3aa: CASSLALRQETQYF; j_gene: TRBJ2-5; abundance: -; v_gene: TRBV5-4; d_gene: -
CDR3nt: TGTGCCAGCAGCTTAAACCCCGGGGACAACAACTATGGCTACACCTTC; CDR3aa: CASSLNPGDNNYGYTF; j_gene: TRBJ1-2; abundance: -; v_gene: TRBV7-9; d_gene: -
CDR3nt: TGTGCCAGCAGCTCCGACAGGGGGGGAACTGAAGCTTTCTTT; CDR3aa: CASSSDRGGTEAFF; j_gene: TRBJ1-1; abundance: -; v_gene: TRBV7-9; d_gene: TRBD1
CDR3nt: TGTGCCAGCAGTTTACACATCTATGGCTACACCTTC; CDR3aa: CASSLHIYGYTF; j_gene: TRBJ1-2; abundance: -; v_gene: TRBV28; d_gene: -
CDR3nt: TGTGCCAGCAGCGCGGACGGGGGAGGCTACACCTTC; CDR3aa: CASSADGGGYTF; j_gene: TRBJ1-2; abundance: -; v_gene: TRBV5-5; d_gene: -
CDR3nt: TGTGCCAGCAGTCCTAGCGGGGGGCGGGGGAATGAGCAGTTCTTC; CDR3aa: CASSPSGGRGNEQFF; j_gene: TRBJ2-1; abundance: -; v_gene: TRBV6-5; d_gene: TRBD2
CDR3nt: TGTGCCAGTAAAATGGGACAGACTGTTTGGGGCTACACCTTC; CDR3aa: CASKMGQTVWGYTF; j_gene: TRBJ1-2; abundance: -; v_gene: TRBV19; d_gene: TRBD1
CDR3nt: TGTGCCAGTAGTATAACCGGGACAGGGGGCGCGGATGGCTACACCTTC; CDR3aa: CASSITGTGGADGYTF; j_gene: TRBJ1-2; abundance: -; v_gene: TRBV19; d_gene: TRBD1
CDR3nt: TGTGCCAGCAGTTCAGGGGTGAGGCAGCCCCAGCATTTT; CDR3aa: CASSSGVRQPQHF; j_gene: TRBJ1-5; abundance: -; v_gene: TRBV12-3/TRBV12-4; d_gene: -
CDR3nt: TGTGCCAGCAGCTTACGCAGGAACACCGGGGAGCTGTTTTTT; CDR3aa: CASSLRRNTGELFF; j_gene: TRBJ2-2; abundance: once; v_gene: TRBV7-7; d_gene: -
CDR3nt: TGTGCCAGTACCCGGACGGGAGGGGGTAACACCGGGGAGCTGTTTTTT; CDR3aa: CASTRTGGGNTGELFF; j_gene: TRBJ2-2; abundance: -; v_gene: TRBV19; d_gene: TRBD2
CDR3nt: TGTGCCAGCAGCGTAGTTTGGGGGCGGACTGAAGCTTTCTTT; CDR3aa: CASSVVWGRTEAFF; j_gene: TRBJ1-1; abundance: -; v_gene: TRBV9; d_gene: -
CDR3nt: TGTGCCGCGGGGGCGGGAGTAAACTACAATGAGCAGTTCTTC; CDR3aa: CAAGAGVNYNEQFF; j_gene: TRBJ2-1; abundance: -; v_gene: TRBV2; d_gene: -
CDR3nt: TGTGCCATCAGACCAGGGACAGGGGGCGTTTACGAGCAGTACTTC; CDR3aa: CAIRPGTGGVYEQYF; j_gene: TRBJ2-7; abundance: -; v_gene: TRBV10-3; d_gene: TRBD1
CDR3nt: TGCGCCAGCAGCCAAGGGGACAGCTCCCTGTTCTATGGCTACACCTTC; CDR3aa: CASSQGDSSLFYGYTF; j_gene: TRBJ1-2; abundance: -; v_gene: TRBV4-1; d_gene: TRBD1
CDR3nt: TGTGCCAGCCCAGAGGACAGGGAAGCTTTCTTT; CDR3aa: CASPEDREAFF; j_gene: TRBJ1-1; abundance: -; v_gene: TRBV12-3/TRBV12-4; d_gene: TRBD1
CDR3nt: TGTGCCAGCAGGGTACAGGGGATTGATGGCTACACCTTC; CDR3aa: CASRVQGIDGYTF; j_gene: TRBJ1-2; abundance: -; v_gene: TRBV7-2; d_gene: TRBD1
CDR3nt: TGTGCCAGCATACTAGCGGGGACCTACGAGCAGTACTTC; CDR3aa: CASILAGTYEQYF; j_gene: TRBJ2-7; abundance: -; v_gene: TRBV2; d_gene: TRBD2
CDR3nt: TGTGCCAGCTCACAACGGACAGGGAGAGATGGAAACACCATATATTTT; CDR3aa: CASSQRTGRDGNTIYF; j_gene: TRBJ1-3; abundance: once; v_gene: TRBV18; d_gene: TRBD1
CDR3nt: TGTGCCAGCAAAAACCACCGGACAGTCGCGCTTTCGCCCCTCCACTTT; CDR3aa: CASKNHRTVALSPLHF; j_gene: TRBJ1-6; abundance: -; v_gene: TRBV27; d_gene: -